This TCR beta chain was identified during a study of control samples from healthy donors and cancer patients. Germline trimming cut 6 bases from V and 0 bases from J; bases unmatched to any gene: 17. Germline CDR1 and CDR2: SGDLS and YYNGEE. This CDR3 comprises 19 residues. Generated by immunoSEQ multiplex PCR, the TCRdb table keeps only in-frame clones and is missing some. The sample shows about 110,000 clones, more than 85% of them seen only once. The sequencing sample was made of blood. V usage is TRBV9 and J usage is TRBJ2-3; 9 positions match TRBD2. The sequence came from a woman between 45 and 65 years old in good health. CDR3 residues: CASNNPGLARSSSTDTQYF. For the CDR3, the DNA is TGTGCCAGCAACAACCCGGGACTAGCTAGAAGTTCAAGCACAGATACGCAGTATTTT.